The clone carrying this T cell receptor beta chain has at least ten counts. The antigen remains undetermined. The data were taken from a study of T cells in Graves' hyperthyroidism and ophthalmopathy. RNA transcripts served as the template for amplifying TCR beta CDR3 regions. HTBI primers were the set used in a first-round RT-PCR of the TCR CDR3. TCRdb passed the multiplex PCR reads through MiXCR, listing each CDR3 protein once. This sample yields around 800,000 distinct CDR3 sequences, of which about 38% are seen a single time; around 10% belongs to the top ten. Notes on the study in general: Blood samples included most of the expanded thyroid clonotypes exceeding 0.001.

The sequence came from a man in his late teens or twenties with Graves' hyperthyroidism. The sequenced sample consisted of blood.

The CDR3 region is CSVEDPQGSPYEQYF. In nucleotides, the CDR3 is TGCAGCGTTGAAGATCCCCAGGGATCCCCCTACGAGCAGTACTTC. The chain uses TRBV29-1 and TRBJ2-7, with D possibly being TRBD1 (5 bases). CDR3 length equals 15 residues. Germline V lookup: CDR1 SQVTM, CDR2 ANQGSEA. V shed 0 bases and J shed 2 bases, with 14 bases lying between them.